Presented here are 27 T cell receptor beta chains from one specimen sequenced in a study of shared clonotypes between healthy human individuals. Sequencing used immunoSEQ multiplex PCR; TCRdb keeps in-frame clones, though not all of them. The data hold about 2.3 million clones, with about nine tenths observed a single time. Material: naive CD4+ T cells from PBMCs. Stated subset: CD45RA+ positively selected. The receptor source for this set is a man younger than 35 in good health. Some clones in this sample may be carry-over from other donors' samples.

As concerns this clone: Additional DNA sequences in this sample encode the identical CDR3. V gene TRBV5-1 combines with J gene TRBJ1-2, with TRBD1 matching 8 bases. The CDR3 is 13 residues long. From germline, CDR1 is SGHRS and CDR2 YFSETQ. J lost 4 bases, V lost 3 bases, and 2 bases had no gene match. The chain's CDR3 is CASSSTGGYGYTF. The CDR3 nucleotides read TGCGCCAGCAGCTCAACAGGGGGCTATGGCTACACCTTC.

The V and J genes are TRBV27 and TRBJ2-7, with a tentative D call TRBD2 (5 bases). This CDR3 is built from 14 residues. Germline CDR1 and CDR2: MNHEY and SMNVEV (reference sequence). V lost 3 bases and J 4 bases, leaving 13 bases between the germline ends. The CDR3 region is CASSFDRGRYEQYF. CDR3 coding DNA: TGTGCCAGCAGTTTTGATCGGGGTAGATACGAGCAGTACTTC.

This chain joins TRBV6-1 and TRBJ2-7; D may match TRBD1 or TRBD2 (5 bases each). Germline V lookup: CDR1 MNHNS, CDR2 SASEGT. This CDR3 comprises 13 residues. Between the trimmed V and J ends, which lost 2 bases and 6 bases, there was a span of 11 bases. The CDR3 reads CASSEQEGREQYF. The DNA of the CDR3 is TGTGCCAGCAGTGAACAAGAGGGGCGCGAGCAGTACTTC.

This chain joins TRBV7-8 and TRBJ2-3; 11 nucleotides line up with TRBD2. This CDR3 spans 17 amino acids. V was clipped by 8 bases and J by 7 bases; unmatched bases: 17. The V gene's germline CDR1 is SGHVS and CDR2 FQNEAQ. The CDR3 bases are TGTGCCAGCGCACAACTAGCGGGAGAGGGCACTCCAAATACGCAGTATTTT. Translation: CASAQLAGEGTPNTQYF.

About this clone: Other DNA sequences in the same sample also yield this CDR3. The CDR3 DNA is TGTGCCTGGTCCAGGGGCCGGAGCTCCTACAATGAGCAGTTCTTC. Translating it yields CAWSRGRSSYNEQFF. The chain employs TRBV30 and TRBJ2-1; D may be TRBD1 (6 bases). V was pared by 5 bases and J by 0 bases, with 14 bases between. Germline lookup yields CDR1 GTSNPN and CDR2 SVGIG (reference sequence). CDR3 length: 15 amino acids. The full variable domain, its missing parts supplied by reference TRBV30 and TRBJ2-1, is SQTIHQWPATLVQPVGSPLSLECTVEGTSNPNLYWYRQAAGRGLQLLFYSVGIGQISSEVPQNLSASRPQDRQFILSSKKLLLSDSGFYLCAWSRGRSSYNEQFFGPGTRLTVL.

J is TRBJ2-7 and V is TRBV7-9; no firm D call. This CDR3 spans 14 amino acids. Germline V gene sequence: CDR1 SEHNR, CDR2 FQNEAQ (reference sequence). V gave up 1 base and J gave up 4 bases, with 11 bases separating them. The CDR3 here is CASSLDRWSYEQYF. The CDR3 DNA reads as TGTGCCAGCAGCTTAGATCGCTGGAGTTACGAGCAGTACTTC.

The chain joins TRBV2 to TRBJ1-3; D might be TRBD1 (6 bases). Between the trimmed V and J ends, which lost 7 bases and 0 bases, there was a span of 13 bases. This CDR3 spans 15 amino acids. Germline loops: CDR1 SNHLY, CDR2 FYNNEI. This CDR3 reads CASIRTANSGNTIYF. The DNA for the CDR3 is TGTGCCAGCATTAGGACAGCAAACTCTGGAAACACCATATATTTT.

The chain is built from TRBV5-4 and TRBJ2-7, with 7 bases identical to TRBD2. Germline assignment: CDR1 SGHNT and CDR2 YYREEE (reference sequence). The CDR3 is 16 amino acids. V lost 4 bases and J lost 0; bases outside the gene matches: 10. The CDR3 DNA follows: TGTGCCAGCAGCCCCTACGGGGGGATGAGCTCCTACGAGCAGTACTTC. Translated: CASSPYGGMSSYEQYF.

V is TRBV29-1 and J is TRBJ2-3; D is possibly TRBD1 or TRBD2 (5 bases each). The V and J ends lost 7 bases and 6 bases respectively, with 17 bases between them. CDR3 size: 13 residues. Germline-derived CDR1 and CDR2 are SQVTM and ANQGSEA. CDR3 nucleotide sequence: TGCAGCGGCCGGGACGTCGGGACGGATACGCAGTATTTT. Protein product: CSGRDVGTDTQYF.

The rearrangement links TRBV6-5 to TRBJ2-7; the D is unclear. CDR3 length equals 11 residues. Germline CDR1 reads MNHEY; CDR2 reads SVGAGI. Trimming took 7 bases from V and 2 from J, leaving 6 bases between them. For the CDR3, the DNA is TGTGCCAGCATTTCGACCTACGAGCAGTACTTC. This sequence encodes CASISTYEQYF.

J is TRBJ2-6 and V is TRBV28; D call uncertain. Germline V lookup: CDR1 MDHEN, CDR2 SYDVKM. Trimming stripped 8 bases from V and 0 bases from J, with 8 bases between. CDR3 length: 14 amino acids. The CDR3 DNA sequence: TGTGCCAGCTCCGCTCGCTCTGGGGCCAACGTCCTGACTTTC. This encodes CASSARSGANVLTF.

The gene calls are TRBV6-1 and TRBJ2-5; 8 bases line up with TRBD1. The CDR3 runs 14 residues. The germline V gene has CDR1 MNHNS and CDR2 SASEGT. The junction had 7 bases not matched to a gene; V was cut back by 7 bases and J by 3 bases. In DNA form, the CDR3 reads TGTGCCAGCACCCCCGGGACAGGAGAAGAGACCCAGTACTTC. It translates to CASTPGTGEETQYF.

The J gene is TRBJ2-2, the V gene TRBV7-2, with 11 bases fitting TRBD1. The germline CDR1 and CDR2 sequences are SGHTA and FQGNSA. The CDR3 contains 15 residues. The trim removed 6 bases at V and 4 bases at J, leaving 4 bases unmatched. The CDR3 sequence: CASRLDRGRTGELFF. Here the CDR3 DNA reads TGTGCCAGCAGATTGGACAGGGGGCGCACCGGGGAGCTGTTTTTT.

The chain joins TRBV5-4 to TRBJ2-7, with 8 bases that match TRBD2. Germline V gene data show CDR1 as SGHNT and CDR2 as YYREEE (reference sequence). The CDR3 totals 15 residues. With V trimmed by 1 base and J by 0 bases, 3 bases remained unmatched. The CDR3 protein is CASSLREGRSYEQYF. The CDR3 bases are TGTGCCAGCAGCTTGCGGGAGGGCCGCTCCTACGAGCAGTACTTC.

The chain links TRBV7-9 to TRBJ2-1; D unresolved. Germline CDR1 and CDR2: SEHNR and FQNEAQ (reference sequence). Trimming left V 4 bases short and J 4 bases short, with 2 bases between. The CDR3 is 11 residues long. The CDR3 protein is CASSWYNEQFF. The CDR3 nucleotides are TGTGCCAGCAGCTGGTACAATGAGCAGTTCTTC.

V is TRBV6-7 and J is TRBJ2-7, with 10 bases that match TRBD2. TRBV6-7 is filed as an ORF, its function uncertain. There are 17 residues in the CDR3. Trimming cost V 3 bases and J 7 bases; bases outside gene matches: 15. The CDR3 DNA reads as TGTGCCAGCAGTTATTCTAAGCGGGAGGGCCTCCTTTGGGAGCAGTACTTC. Encoded protein: CASSYSKREGLLWEQYF.

The chain combines TRBV20-1 with TRBJ2-7; D gene ambiguous. The CDR3 length is 11 residues. Trimming stripped 5 bases from V and 3 bases from J, with 8 bases between. Germline V lookup: CDR1 DFQATT, CDR2 SNEGSKA (reference sequence). The CDR3 DNA reads TGCAGTGCTCTGACTCTCTACGAGCAGTACTTC. Protein sequence: CSALTLYEQYF.

Turning to this clone: Different DNA sequences within this sample yield the same CDR3. The genes are TRBV18 and TRBJ1-2; perhaps TRBD1 as D (6 bases). The germline V and J ends were trimmed by 3 bases and 1 base, with 9 bases remaining between them. Germline V gene sequence: CDR1 KGHSH, CDR2 LQKENI. The CDR3 sequence is 14 residues long. CDR3 coding DNA: TGTGCCAGCTCACCGGACAGAAATAACTATGGCTACACCTTC. It encodes CASSPDRNNYGYTF.

This clone was seen only once. J is TRBJ1-2 and V is TRBV28, with D tentatively TRBD1 (5 bases). V lost 8 bases to trimming and J lost 1 base, with 23 bases between them. CDR3 length: 17 residues. Germline assignment: CDR1 MDHEN and CDR2 SYDVKM. DNA for the CDR3: TGTGCCAGCCAAGGCCCCGGGGCGACCTACCTTAACTATGGCTACACCTTC. Its protein product is CASQGPGATYLNYGYTF.

This clone was seen once. The chain has TRBV5-1 and TRBJ2-5; D uncertain. This CDR3 contains 13 residues. In germline, CDR1 is SGHRS, CDR2 YFSETQ. Trimming left V 4 bases short and J 5 bases short, with 12 bases between. CDR3 DNA sequence: TGCGCCAGCAGCCTGGACGTGCGTGAGACCCAGTACTTC. It specifies CASSLDVRETQYF.

This clone was detected only a few times. The chain's CDR3 is CARSLISPRSNQPQHF. For the CDR3, the DNA is TGTGCCAGAAGCTTGATCTCTCCCCGGAGCAATCAGCCCCAGCATTTT. The chain couples TRBV5-3 to TRBJ1-5; the D is unclear. TRBV5-3 is an open reading frame, and its role is uncertain. The CDR3 spans 16 residues. V was cut by 1 base and J by 1 base, with 12 bases left in between.

The chain has TRBV5-4 and TRBJ2-3, with 7 bases fitting TRBD2. The CDR3 sequence is 15 residues long. Germline loops: CDR1 SGHNT, CDR2 YYREEE (reference sequence). The junction had 9 bases not matched to a gene; V was cut back by 2 bases and J by 6 bases. Here the CDR3 DNA reads TGTGCCAGCAGCTTATCAGCGGGATGGGGGGATACGCAGTATTTT. Amino acids: CASSLSAGWGDTQYF.

This clone appeared a single time. The same CDR3 can be traced to other DNA sequences in this sample. The V gene is TRBV28, the J gene TRBJ2-7; the match to TRBD2 covers 10 bases. CDR3 length equals 14 residues. J gave up 4 bases and V 4 bases, and 4 bases lay outside the gene matches. Germline V gives CDR1 MDHEN, CDR2 SYDVKM. CDR3 nucleotide sequence: TGTGCCAGCAGTTCAGGGACTAGCGCGTACGAGCAGTACTTC. Its translation: CASSSGTSAYEQYF.

The chain uses TRBV15 and TRBJ2-4, with 13 nucleotides matching TRBD2. The J segment lost 6 bases and the V segment lost 0 bases, leaving 11 bases of the junction unmatched. The CDR3 consists of 19 residues. Germline CDR1 and CDR2: LNHNV and YYDKDF (reference sequence). The DNA of the CDR3 is TGTGCCACCAGCAGAGATCGGACTAGCGGGAGAGCTCGGAGAAACATTCAGTACTTC. This translates into CATSRDRTSGRARRNIQYF.

This rearrangement joins TRBV5-4 to TRBJ2-5; D possibly corresponds to TRBD2 (5 bases). The CDR3 is 12 residues long. V was trimmed by 7 bases and J by 4 bases, leaving 11 bases between them. Germline values: CDR1 SGHNT, CDR2 YYREEE (reference sequence). The chain's CDR3 is CASGSGGETQYF. The CDR3 DNA is TGTGCCAGCGGGAGTGGAGGAGAGACCCAGTACTTC.

The chain is built from TRBV10-3 and TRBJ1-5; maybe TRBD1 (6 bases). Germline V gives CDR1 ENHRY, CDR2 SYGVKD. The CDR3 consists of 12 residues. The V end was cut by 10 bases, the J end by 4 bases, with 11 bases between. CDR3 sequence: CATMDRNQPQHF. The CDR3 DNA follows: TGTGCCACGATGGACAGAAATCAGCCCCAGCATTTT.

In its sample, this clone was seen once. The V call is TRBV19, the J call TRBJ2-3; 13 nucleotides match TRBD2. This CDR3 spans 15 amino acids. Per the germline V gene, CDR1 is LNHDA and CDR2 is SQIVND (reference sequence). V was pared by 6 bases and J by 3 bases, with 3 bases of the junction left unmatched. The CDR3 nucleotides read TGTGCCAGTAGGACTAGCGGGAGGTTGACAGATACGCAGTATTTT. Protein: CASRTSGRLTDTQYF.